What follows describes a single TCR beta chain. The data stem from a study of monozygotic twins with inflammatory bowel disease. After re-calling the 5' RACE reads, TCRdb lists one entry per CDR3 protein, DNA absent. The sample totals approximately 340,000 distinct CDR3 sequences. CDR1 DFQATT and CDR2 SNEGSKA come from the germline V gene (reference sequence). The length of the CDR3 is 15 residues. The receptor comes from a human donor with ulcerative colitis or Crohn's disease, or a healthy co-twin of an affected twin (not recorded which). The V and J genes are TRBV20-1 and TRBJ2-7; TCRdb selects TRBD2, and the lack of DNA leaves this call unchecked. Sequenced sample: blood. CDR3 sequence reads: CSARHLSRAGYEQYF.